These T cell receptor beta chains were read from a single sample in a study of blood T cell repertoires in COVID-19. Sequenced by immunoSEQ multiplex PCR; TCRdb stores in-frame clones only, minus some. This table has 70,000 to 80,000 clones, 85% to 95% appearing once. The sample was peripheral blood. These receptors were obtained from a woman in her sixties or seventies with active COVID-19. Both conserved end residues are part of each CDR3. Fields, in order: J gene, V gene, CDR3 protein.

>TRBJ2-1|TRBV27
CASSLDWSNEQFF
>TRBJ2-3|TRBV7-8
CASSLGADTQYF
>TRBJ1-5|TRBV6-6
CASTRGFSNQPQHF
>TRBJ2-3|TRBV4-1
CASSQVRISTDTQYF
>TRBJ1-4|TRBV15
CATSKDRDWTNEKLFF
>TRBJ2-1|TRBV18
CASSPGLAGGPGGLNEQFF
>TRBJ1-1|TRBV7-9
CASSPQGTMNTEAFF
>TRBJ2-7|TRBV5-1
CASSLSSAGVYEQYF
>TRBJ1-1|TRBV11-2
CASSFAGMRVTEAFF
>TRBJ1-2|TRBV27
CASSFWQNYGYTF
>TRBJ2-3|TRBV10-1
CASSDRTGLSDTQYF